Included here is one TCR beta chain sequence, with context. Its antigen remains unknown. Germline CDR1 and CDR2: SGDLS and YYNGEE. The V and J ends lost 0 bases and 3 bases, in that order; junction bases with no gene match: 3. CDR3 length: 15 residues. The data stem from a study of OX40 agonist ivuxolimab in advanced cancers. The overall study: Ivuxolimab was delivered to patients intravenously every 2 weeks at doses spanning 0.01 to 10 mg/kg. Partial responses were recorded for three patients, including one with hepatocellular carcinoma and two with cutaneous melanoma.

Generated by immunoSEQ multiplex PCR, the TCRdb table keeps only in-frame clones and is missing some. The data hold about 14,000 clones, with more than 75% observed a single time. Study observations and caveats: Clonal expansion was seen in CD4+ and CD8+ blood T cells by week 6 at 0.1 to 3.0 mg/kg.

The clonotype comes from an adult with an advanced solid tumor such as melanoma, head and neck, liver or kidney cancer. The sample consisted of CD4+ or CD8+ T cells sorted from blood, taken in a trial of the OX40 agonist ivuxolimab. The chain recombines TRBV9 with TRBJ2-7, with 10 bases identical to TRBD1. The CDR3, as DNA: TGTGCCAGCAGCGTAGCGGGACAGGGGTACTACGAGCAGTACTTC. Protein product: CASSVAGQGYYEQYF.